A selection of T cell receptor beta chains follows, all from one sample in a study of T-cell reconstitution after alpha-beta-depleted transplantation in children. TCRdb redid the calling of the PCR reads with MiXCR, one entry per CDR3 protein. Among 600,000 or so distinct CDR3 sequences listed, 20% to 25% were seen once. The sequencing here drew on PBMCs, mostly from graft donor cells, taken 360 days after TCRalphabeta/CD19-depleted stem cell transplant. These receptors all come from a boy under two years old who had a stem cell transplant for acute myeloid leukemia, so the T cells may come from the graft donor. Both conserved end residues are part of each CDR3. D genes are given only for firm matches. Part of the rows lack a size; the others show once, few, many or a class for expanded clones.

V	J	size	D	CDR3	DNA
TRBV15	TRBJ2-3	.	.	CATSGTRVSSTDTQYF	TGTGCCACCAGCGGGACCAGGGTCTCTAGCACAGATACGCAGTATTTT
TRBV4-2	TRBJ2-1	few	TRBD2	CASSQEAGGMSSYNEQFF	TGTGCCAGCAGCCAAGAAGCGGGGGGCATGAGCTCCTACAATGAGCAGTTCTTC
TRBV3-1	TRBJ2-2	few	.	CASSRGPHTGELFF	TGTGCCAGCAGCCGCGGGCCACACACCGGGGAGCTGTTTTTT
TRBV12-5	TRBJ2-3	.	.	CASGLGQSTDTQYF	TGTGCTAGTGGTCTCGGACAGAGCACAGATACGCAGTATTTT
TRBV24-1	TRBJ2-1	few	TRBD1	CATSEGTGGHEQFF	TGTGCCACCAGTGAGGGGACAGGAGGACATGAGCAGTTCTTC
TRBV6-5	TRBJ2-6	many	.	CASSYGVAGANVLTF	TGTGCCAGCAGTTACGGGGTGGCTGGGGCCAACGTCCTGACTTTC
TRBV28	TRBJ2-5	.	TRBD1	CASRVRTGIGETQYF	TGTGCCAGCAGAGTGCGGACAGGGATTGGGGAGACCCAGTACTTC
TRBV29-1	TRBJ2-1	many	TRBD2	CSVPSRDSGDEQFF	TGCAGCGTTCCGAGCAGGGATAGCGGGGATGAGCAGTTCTTC
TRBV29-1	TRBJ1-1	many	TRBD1	CSVGQGATEAFF	TGCAGCGTTGGTCAGGGGGCCACTGAAGCTTTCTTT
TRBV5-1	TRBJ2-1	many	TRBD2	CASGWGGYNEQFF	TGCGCCAGCGGCTGGGGGGGGTACAATGAGCAGTTCTTC
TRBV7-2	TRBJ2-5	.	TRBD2	CASSLEPSGETQYF	TGTGCCAGCAGCTTAGAACCTAGCGGTGAGACCCAGTACTTC
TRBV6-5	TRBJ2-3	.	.	CASSYEVGALTDTQYF	TGTGCCAGCAGTTACGAGGTGGGAGCACTCACAGATACGCAGTATTTT
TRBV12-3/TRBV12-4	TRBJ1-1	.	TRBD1	CASSPPYPGTELNTEAFF	TGTGCCAGCAGCCCTCCATATCCCGGGACAGAGTTGAACACTGAAGCTTTCTTT
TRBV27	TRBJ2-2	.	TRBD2	CASNQGLAVNTGELFF	TGTGCCAGCAATCAGGGACTAGCGGTAAACACCGGGGAGCTGTTTTTT
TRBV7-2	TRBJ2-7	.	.	CASSFLEEQYF	TGTGCCAGCAGCTTCTTGGAGGAGCAGTACTTC
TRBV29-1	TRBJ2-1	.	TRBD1	CSVGQSSYNEQFF	TGCAGCGTGGGACAGAGCTCCTACAATGAGCAGTTCTTC
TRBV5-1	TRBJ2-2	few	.	CASLLVPGELFF	TGCGCCAGCCTACTAGTTCCCGGGGAGCTGTTTTTT
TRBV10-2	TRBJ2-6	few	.	CASSRKLRSGANVLTF	TGCGCCAGCAGCAGGAAGCTAAGGTCTGGGGCCAACGTCCTGACTTTC
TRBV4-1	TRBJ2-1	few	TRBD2	CASSQGTSGGALYNEQFF	TGCGCCAGCAGCCAAGGGACTAGCGGGGGAGCCTTGTACAATGAGCAGTTCTTC
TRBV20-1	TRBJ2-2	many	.	CSARSGGAWGTGELFF	TGCAGTGCAAGGAGTGGGGGCGCCTGGGGGACCGGGGAGCTGTTTTTT
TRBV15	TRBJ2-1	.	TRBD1	CATSPEQGYNEQFF	TGTGCCACCAGTCCGGAACAGGGGTACAATGAGCAGTTCTTC
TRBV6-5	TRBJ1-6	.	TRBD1	CASSYSGTGRNSPLHF	TGTGCCAGCAGTTACTCGGGGACAGGGCGTAATTCACCCCTCCACTTT
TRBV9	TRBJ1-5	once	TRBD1	CASSSGTGARGQPQHF	TGTGCCAGCAGCTCCGGGACAGGGGCGCGCGGTCAGCCCCAGCATTTT
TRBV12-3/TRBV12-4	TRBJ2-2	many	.	CASSLEGNAGELFF	TGTGCCAGCAGTTTGGAGGGAAACGCCGGGGAGCTGTTTTTT
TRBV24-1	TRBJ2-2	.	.	CATADTGELFF	TGTGCCACCGCAGACACCGGGGAGCTGTTTTTT
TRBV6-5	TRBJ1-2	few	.	CASTSPNYGYTF	TGTGCCAGCACCTCACCCAACTATGGCTACACCTTC
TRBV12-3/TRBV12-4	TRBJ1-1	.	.	CASSSAMNTEAFF	TGTGCCAGCAGTTCGGCAATGAACACTGAAGCTTTCTTT
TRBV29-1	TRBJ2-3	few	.	CSVVPSGRITDTQYF	TGCAGCGTTGTACCTTCTGGAAGGATCACAGATACGCAGTATTTT
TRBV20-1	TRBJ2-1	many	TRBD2	CSASYIAGGSYNEQFF	TGCAGTGCTAGCTACATAGCGGGGGGTTCCTACAATGAGCAGTTCTTC
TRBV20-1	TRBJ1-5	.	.	CSARLDSYSNQPQHF	TGCAGTGCTAGACTAGACAGTTATAGCAATCAGCCCCAGCATTTT
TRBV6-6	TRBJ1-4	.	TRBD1	CASSQGDIEKLFF	TGTGCCAGCTCCCAGGGGGACATCGAAAAACTGTTTTTT
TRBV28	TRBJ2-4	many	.	CASSLTTNLAKNIQYF	TGTGCCAGCAGCCTCACTACGAACTTAGCCAAAAACATTCAGTACTTC